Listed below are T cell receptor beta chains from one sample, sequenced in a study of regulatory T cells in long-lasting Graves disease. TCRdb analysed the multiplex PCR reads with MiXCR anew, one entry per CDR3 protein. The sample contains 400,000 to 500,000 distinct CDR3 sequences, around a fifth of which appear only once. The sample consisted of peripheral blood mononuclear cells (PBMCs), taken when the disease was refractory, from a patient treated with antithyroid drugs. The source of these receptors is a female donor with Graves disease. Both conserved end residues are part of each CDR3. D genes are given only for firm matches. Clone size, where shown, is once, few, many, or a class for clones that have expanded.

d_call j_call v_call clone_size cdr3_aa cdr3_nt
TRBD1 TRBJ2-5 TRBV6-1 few CASSAGQAQETQYF TGTGCCAGCAGTGCCGGACAGGCCCAAGAGACCCAGTACTTC
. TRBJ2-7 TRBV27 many CASSLVGGPAEQYF TGTGCCAGCAGTTTAGTGGGGGGGCCAGCCGAGCAGTACTTC
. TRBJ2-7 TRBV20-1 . CLGVQDNLRYF TGCCTGGGGGTACAAGACAACCTACGGTACTTC
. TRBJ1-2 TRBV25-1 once CASSPSSYGYTF TGTGCCAGCAGCCCGTCGAGCTATGGCTACACCTTC
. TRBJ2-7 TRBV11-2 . CASSLQLTPYEQYF TGTGCCAGCAGCTTACAGCTTACTCCCTACGAGCAGTACTTC
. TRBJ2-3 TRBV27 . CASSPSSQWSQYF TGTGCCAGCAGTCCCTCGTCCCAGTGGTCGCAGTATTTT
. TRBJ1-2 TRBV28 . CASSPPGPGVLF TGTGCCAGCAGTCCCCCTGGGCCAGGGGTTCTCTTC
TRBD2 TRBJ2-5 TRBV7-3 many CASSFSGRALETQYF TGTGCCAGCAGCTTTAGCGGGAGGGCCCTAGAGACCCAGTACTTC
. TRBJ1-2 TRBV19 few CASKEGISYGYTF TGTGCCAGTAAAGAGGGGATTTCATATGGCTACACCTTC
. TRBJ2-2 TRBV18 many CASSPEEVGELFF TGTGCCAGCTCACCAGAGGAGGTCGGGGAGCTGTTTTTT
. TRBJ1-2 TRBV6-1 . CASSEESANYGYTF TGTGCCAGCAGTGAAGAATCGGCAAACTATGGCTACACCTTC
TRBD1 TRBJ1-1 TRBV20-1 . CSARDRDRGVNTEAFF TGCAGTGCTAGAGACCGGGACAGGGGAGTGAACACTGAAGCTTTCTTT
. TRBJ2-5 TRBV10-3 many CAISDWGQETQYF TGTGCCATCAGTGACTGGGGACAAGAGACCCAGTACTTC
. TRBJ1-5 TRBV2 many CASKGGGGNQPQHF TGTGCCAGCAAGGGGGGGGGAGGCAATCAGCCCCAGCATTTT
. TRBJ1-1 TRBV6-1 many CASRPDRYRREAFF TGTGCCAGCAGACCTGACAGGTATCGGAGGGAAGCTTTCTTT
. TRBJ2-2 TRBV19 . CASRPEQVTGELFF TGTGCCAGTAGACCCGAACAGGTGACCGGGGAGCTGTTTTTT
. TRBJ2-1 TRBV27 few CASSSLRGNEQFF TGTGCCAGCAGTTCTTTAAGGGGGAATGAGCAGTTCTTC
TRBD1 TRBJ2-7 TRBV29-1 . CSVVSQRRQGIWEQYF TGCAGCGTTGTAAGCCAGCGCCGACAGGGGATATGGGAGCAGTACTTC
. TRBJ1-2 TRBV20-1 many CSAERTDNYGYTF TGCAGTGCTGAGAGGACAGACAACTATGGCTACACCTTC
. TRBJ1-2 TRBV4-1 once CASSSRTKYGYTF TGCGCCAGCAGCTCCCGGACAAAATATGGCTACACCTTC
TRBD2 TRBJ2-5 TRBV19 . CASSLGTSGRILETQYF TGTGCCAGTAGTCTCGGGACTAGCGGGAGGATCTTAGAGACCCAGTACTTC
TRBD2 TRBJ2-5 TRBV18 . CASSPPSGTSGSTLQETQYF TGTGCCAGCTCACCACCATCCGGGACTAGCGGGAGTACGCTACAAGAGACCCAGTACTTC
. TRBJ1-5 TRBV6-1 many CASSPEGGNFQPQHF TGTGCCAGCAGCCCCGAGGGAGGGAATTTTCAGCCCCAGCATTTT
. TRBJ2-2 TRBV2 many CASREGVYTGELFF TGTGCCAGCAGAGAGGGGGTATACACCGGGGAGCTGTTTTTT
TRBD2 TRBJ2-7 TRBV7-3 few CASSPAGEGRYEQYF TGTGCCAGCAGCCCGGCGGGGGAGGGCCGTTACGAGCAGTACTTC
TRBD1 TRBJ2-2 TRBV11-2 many CASSLGQGRELFF TGTGCCAGCAGCCTCGGACAGGGCAGGGAGCTGTTTTTT
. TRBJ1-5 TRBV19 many CASRSEGSGLNQPQHF TGTGCCAGTAGGTCCGAGGGTAGTGGGCTCAATCAGCCCCAGCATTTT
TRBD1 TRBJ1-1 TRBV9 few CASSVGSLIETGKAFF TGTGCCAGCAGCGTAGGGTCCTTAATTGAGACAGGGAAAGCTTTCTTT
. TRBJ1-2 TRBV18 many CASSPDGDYGYTF TGTGCCAGCTCACCGGACGGAGACTATGGCTACACCTTC
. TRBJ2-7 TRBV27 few CASSLSRGHEQYF TGTGCCAGCAGTTTATCGCGGGGTCACGAGCAGTACTTC
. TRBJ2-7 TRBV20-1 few CSAFNQQAFEQYF TGCAGTGCTTTTAATCAACAGGCGTTCGAGCAGTACTTC
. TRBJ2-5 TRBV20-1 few CSADHRETQYF TGCAGTGCGGACCATCGAGAGACCCAGTACTTC
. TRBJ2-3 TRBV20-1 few CSAEGDTDTQYF TGCAGTGCCGAGGGTGACACAGATACGCAGTATTTT
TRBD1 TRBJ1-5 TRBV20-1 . CSDPGTGALPYSNQPQHF TGCAGTGATCCCGGGACAGGGGCATTACCTTATAGCAATCAGCCCCAGCATTTT
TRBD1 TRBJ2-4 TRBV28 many CASHRGSSNIQYF TGTGCCAGCCACAGGGGGAGTTCGAACATTCAGTACTTC
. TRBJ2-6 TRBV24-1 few CATSDGTSGANVLTF TGTGCCACCAGTGACGGAACCTCTGGGGCCAACGTCCTGACTTTC
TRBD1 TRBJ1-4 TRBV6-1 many CASRPTGIMWEKLFF TGTGCCAGCAGGCCGACAGGGATAATGTGGGAAAAACTGTTTTTT
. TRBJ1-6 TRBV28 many CASSSETQLNSPLHF TGTGCCAGCAGTTCTGAGACACAACTTAATTCACCCCTCCACTTT
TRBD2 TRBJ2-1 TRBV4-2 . CASSQEQREGPSEQFF TGTGCCAGCAGCCAAGAGCAGCGGGAGGGCCCCAGTGAGCAGTTCTTC
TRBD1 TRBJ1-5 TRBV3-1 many CASSYNSQGTGPQHF TGTGCCAGCAGCTATAATTCACAGGGGACGGGGCCCCAGCATTTT
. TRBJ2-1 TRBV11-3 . CASSYGPFDRHNEQFF TGTGCCAGCAGCTACGGCCCTTTTGACAGACACAATGAGCAGTTCTTC
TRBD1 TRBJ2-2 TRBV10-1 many CASSAIPGQGDTGELFF TGCGCCAGCAGCGCTATCCCAGGACAGGGCGACACCGGGGAGCTGTTTTTT
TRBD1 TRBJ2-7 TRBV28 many CASSVRDREDLAYEQYF TGTGCCAGCAGTGTCCGGGACAGGGAGGATTTAGCCTACGAGCAGTACTTC
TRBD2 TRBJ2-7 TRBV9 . CASSVEGTSAVYEQYF TGTGCCAGCAGCGTAGAGGGGACTAGCGCCGTCTACGAGCAGTACTTC
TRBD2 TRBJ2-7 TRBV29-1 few CSGTGTSYEQYF TGCAGCGGGACCGGGACTAGCTACGAGCAGTACTTC
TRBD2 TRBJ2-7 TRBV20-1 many CSATRTSGYEQYF TGCAGTGCTACAAGGACTAGCGGGTACGAGCAGTACTTC
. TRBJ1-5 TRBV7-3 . CASSFRQLDQPQHF TGTGCCAGCAGCTTCAGACAGTTGGATCAGCCCCAGCATTTT
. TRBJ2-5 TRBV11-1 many CASVRHPQETQYF TGTGCCAGCGTACGACATCCACAAGAGACCCAGTACTTC
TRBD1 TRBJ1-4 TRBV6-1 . CASSLQGALHNEKLFF TGTGCCAGCAGTCTCCAGGGGGCCCTACATAATGAAAAACTGTTTTTT
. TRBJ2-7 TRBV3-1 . CASSPADPWGEQYF TGTGCCAGCAGCCCGGCCGATCCCTGGGGGGAGCAGTACTTC
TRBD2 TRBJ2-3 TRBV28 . CASSFAAGGMTDTQYF TGTGCCAGCAGTTTCGCAGCGGGAGGGATGACAGATACGCAGTATTTT
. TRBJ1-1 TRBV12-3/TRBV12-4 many CASSLATHRVWMNTEAFF TGTGCCAGCAGTTTAGCCACCCACAGGGTTTGGATGAACACTGAAGCTTTCTTT
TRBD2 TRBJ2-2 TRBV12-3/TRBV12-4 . CASSSISGRAETGELFF TGTGCCAGCAGCTCGATTAGCGGGAGGGCGGAGACCGGGGAGCTGTTTTTT